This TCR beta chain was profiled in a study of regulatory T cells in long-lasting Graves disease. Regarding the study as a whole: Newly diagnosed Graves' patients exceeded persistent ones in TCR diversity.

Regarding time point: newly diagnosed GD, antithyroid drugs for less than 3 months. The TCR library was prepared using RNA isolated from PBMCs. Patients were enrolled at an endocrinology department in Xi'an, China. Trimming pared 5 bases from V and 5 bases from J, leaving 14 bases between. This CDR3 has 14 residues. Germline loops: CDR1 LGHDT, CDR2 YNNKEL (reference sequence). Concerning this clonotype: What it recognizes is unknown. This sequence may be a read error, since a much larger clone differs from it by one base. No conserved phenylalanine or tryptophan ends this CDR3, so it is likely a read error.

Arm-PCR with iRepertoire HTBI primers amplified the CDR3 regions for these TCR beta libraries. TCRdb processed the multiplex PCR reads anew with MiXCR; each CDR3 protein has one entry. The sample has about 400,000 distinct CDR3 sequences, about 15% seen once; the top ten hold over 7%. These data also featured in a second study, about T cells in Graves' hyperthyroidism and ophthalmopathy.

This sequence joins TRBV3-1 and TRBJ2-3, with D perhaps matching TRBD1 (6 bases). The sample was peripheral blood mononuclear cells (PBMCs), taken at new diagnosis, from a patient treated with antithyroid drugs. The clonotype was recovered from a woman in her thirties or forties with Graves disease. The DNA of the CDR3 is TGTGCCAGCAGCAGGGACACCCGGGGAGATACGCAGTATTTA. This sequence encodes CASSRDTRGDTQYL.